This entry lists 24 T cell receptor beta chains sequenced from one sample in a study of T cell responses to AZD1222 COVID-19 vaccine. Sequenced by immunoSEQ multiplex PCR; TCRdb stores in-frame clones only, minus some. This sample has approximately 120,000 clones, with 80% to 90% found just once. Sequencing used peripheral blood, obtained 28 days after the second AZD1222 dose. The receptors here all came from an adult who received the AZD1222 COVID-19 vaccine.

The chain carries TRBV7-9 and TRBJ1-5; D not resolved. The CDR3 spans 14 residues. Germline V gene lookup returns CDR1 SEHNR and CDR2 FQNEAQ (reference sequence). With 3 bases removed from V and 0 bases from J, the gap between germline ends came to 6 bases. The CDR3 region has the DNA TGTGCCAGCAGCTTGCTCGATAGCAATCAGCCCCAGCATTTT. This translates into CASSLLDSNQPQHF.

The V and J genes are TRBV5-1 and TRBJ1-1, with a tentative D call TRBD1 (5 bases). This CDR3 spans 15 amino acids. Germline V lookup: CDR1 SGHRS, CDR2 YFSETQ. The V and J ends lost 1 base and 8 bases respectively, with 18 bases between them. CDR3 amino acids: CASSLQGYPIKEAFF. Written as DNA, the CDR3 is TGCGCCAGCAGCTTGCAGGGCTACCCGATTAAAGAAGCTTTCTTT. Looking up the rest from reference TRBV5-1 and TRBJ1-1 gives the full variable domain: KAGVTQTPRYLIKTRGQQVTLSCSPISGHRSVSWYQQTPGQGLQFLFEYFSETQRNKGNFPGRFSGRQFSNSRSEMNVSTLELGDSALYLCASSLQGYPIKEAFFGQGTRLTVV.

This rearrangement joins TRBV19 to TRBJ1-6; no definite D call. Germline V gene lookup returns CDR1 LNHDA and CDR2 SQIVND (reference sequence). Trimming shortened V by 7 bases and J by 3 bases, and 10 bases separated the two germline ends. CDR3 length equals 14 residues. The CDR3 loop is CASMDGLYNSPLHF. For the CDR3, the DNA is TGTGCCAGTATGGACGGACTCTATAATTCACCCCTCCACTTT.

This chain uses TRBV5-4 with TRBJ1-2, with 12 bases fitting TRBD1. V lost 4 bases and J lost 5; bases outside the gene matches: 6. CDR3 length: 15 amino acids. The germline V gene has CDR1 SGHNT and CDR2 YYREEE (reference sequence). The CDR3 loop reads CASSPGTGGGYGYTF. For the CDR3, the DNA is TGTGCCAGCAGCCCCGGGACAGGGGGCGGGTATGGCTACACCTTC.

This clone was observed a single time. The chain recombines TRBV14 with TRBJ1-2, with D unclear. Trimming removed 1 base at V and 2 bases at J, with 11 bases between. Germline V CDR1 and CDR2: SGHDN, FVKESK. This CDR3 is 15 amino acids long. In nucleotides, the CDR3 is TGTGCCAGCAGCCAAGTTTCTGGCAGCAACTATGGCTACACCTTC. This sequence encodes CASSQVSGSNYGYTF.

This clone was found once. The chain couples TRBV12-3 or TRBV12-4 to TRBJ2-2, with D perhaps matching TRBD1 (5 bases). Trimming pared 6 bases from V and 0 bases from J, leaving 5 bases between. The CDR3 covers 13 residues. This chain's CDR3 is CASRTANTGELFF. The CDR3 bases are TGTGCCAGCAGGACAGCGAACACCGGGGAGCTGTTTTTT.

This clone was counted once. The chain carries TRBV3-1 (or the pseudogene TRBV3-2) and TRBJ2-1; 8 bases fit TRBD2. Losses at the gene ends were 6 bases for V and 12 bases for J; bases not matched to a gene: 10. This CDR3 is built from 13 residues. Germline V lookup: CDR1 LGHDT, CDR2 YNNKEL (reference sequence). The CDR3 sequence is CASRNSGGKGQFF. CDR3 nucleotides: TGTGCCAGCAGAAACTCGGGGGGGAAAGGGCAGTTCTTC.

The J gene is TRBJ2-7, the V gene TRBV5-6, with 10 nucleotides matching TRBD1. The CDR3 is 18 residues long. Germline values: CDR1 SGHDT, CDR2 YYEEEE. Trimming at V came to 2 bases and at J to 1 base, leaving 12 bases not matched to a gene. The CDR3 sequence: CASSFGVLGTGVSYEQYF. CDR3 nucleotide sequence: TGTGCCAGCAGCTTCGGGGTTCTAGGGACAGGGGTGTCCTACGAGCAGTACTTC.

This sequence joins TRBV7-2 and TRBJ2-1; tentatively, D is TRBD1 (6 bases). Germline values: CDR1 SGHTA, CDR2 FQGNSA. V was clipped by 5 bases and J by 4 bases, with 9 bases between them. The CDR3 loop spans 13 amino acids. The CDR3 nucleotides are TGTGCCAGCAGCATACAGGGTTACAATGAGCAGTTCTTC. Protein product: CASSIQGYNEQFF.

The chain employs TRBV30 and TRBJ2-1; the match to TRBD2 covers 14 bases. The CDR3 sequence is 17 residues long. Germline V lookup: CDR1 GTSNPN, CDR2 SVGIG (reference sequence). The V gene end was trimmed by 0 bases and the J gene end by 3 bases; junction bases not matched to a gene: 4. The CDR3 DNA follows: TGTGCCTGGAGTGTACTGGGGACTAGCGGGAGCTACAATGAGCAGTTCTTC. It translates to CAWSVLGTSGSYNEQFF.

The table lists this clone with a count of one. The V gene is TRBV27, the J gene TRBJ2-1; D tentatively reads TRBD1 or TRBD2 (5 bases each). Trimming pared 4 bases from V and 6 bases from J, leaving 13 bases between. Germline V gene lookup returns CDR1 MNHEY and CDR2 SMNVEV (reference sequence). CDR3 length: 14 residues. CDR3 sequence: CASSWGPWGNEQFF. The CDR3 nucleotides read TGTGCCAGCAGTTGGGGACCATGGGGCAATGAGCAGTTCTTC.

This chain links TRBV4-1 with TRBJ2-7; 11 nucleotides line up with TRBD2. V dropped 1 base and J dropped 1; count of bases not matched to a gene: 0. From germline, CDR1 is MGHRA and CDR2 YSYEKL. CDR3 length: 15 residues. CDR3 in amino acids: CASSQGLAGSYEQYF. The CDR3 nucleotides are TGCGCCAGCAGCCAAGGACTAGCGGGATCCTACGAGCAGTACTTC.

CDR3: CASSDPRGQGANSPLHF. The CDR3 region has the DNA TGTGCCAGCAGTGACCCCCGGGGGCAGGGGGCAAATTCACCCCTCCACTTT. V usage is TRBV2 and J usage is TRBJ1-6; 8 bases match TRBD1. CDR3 size: 17 residues. Trimming cost V 3 bases and J 7 bases; bases outside gene matches: 11. In germline, CDR1 is SNHLY, CDR2 FYNNEI.

The chain combines TRBV5-1 with TRBJ1-6, with D perhaps TRBD1 (6 bases). Germline V gives CDR1 SGHRS, CDR2 YFSETQ. The CDR3 contains 13 residues. Between the trimmed V and J ends, which lost 2 bases and 7 bases, there was a span of 7 bases. This chain's CDR3 is CASSFTGNSPLHF. The CDR3, as DNA: TGCGCCAGCAGCTTTACAGGGAATTCACCCCTCCACTTT.

The V gene is TRBV30, the J gene TRBJ1-6, with D possibly being TRBD1 (6 bases). The V end lost 2 bases, the J end lost 12 bases, and 11 bases lay between the germline ends. Germline CDR1 is GTSNPN and CDR2 is SVGIG (reference sequence). The CDR3 consists of 12 residues. CDR3: CAWSRGGLPLHF. Written as DNA, the CDR3 is TGTGCCTGGAGTAGAGGGGGTTTACCCCTCCACTTT.

The chain combines TRBV7-9 with TRBJ1-1; D is possibly TRBD1 (6 bases). Trimming left V 1 base short and J 10 bases short, with 13 bases between. CDR3 size: 13 residues. Looked up from germline, CDR1 is SEHNR and CDR2 is FQNEAQ (reference sequence). Here the CDR3 DNA reads TGTGCCAGCAGCTTAGAATTGGGGGCGCGAGCTTTCTTT. It codes for CASSLELGARAFF.

The chain uses TRBV7-9 and TRBJ2-7; maybe TRBD2 (6 bases). The V end was cut by 0 bases, the J end by 3 bases, with 12 bases between. This CDR3 region has 15 residues. Germline assignment: CDR1 SEHNR and CDR2 FQNEAQ (reference sequence). Written as DNA, the CDR3 is TGTGCCAGCAGCTTAGCGCTCGGGGGTGGCTACGAGCAGTACTTC. This codes for CASSLALGGGYEQYF.

This chain joins TRBV5-5 and TRBJ2-1; TRBD1 agrees at 10 bases. Germline V gene lookup returns CDR1 SGHKS and CDR2 YYEKEE (reference sequence). The length of the CDR3 is 15 residues. V lost 1 base, J lost 7 bases, and 5 bases stayed unmatched. CDR3 sequence reads: CASSLSRDRGNEQFF. The CDR3, as DNA: TGTGCCAGCAGCTTGAGCCGGGACAGGGGAAATGAGCAGTTCTTC. The variable domain in full, with the rest retrieved from reference TRBV5-5 and TRBJ2-1, is DAGVTQSPTHLIKTRGQQVTLRCSPISGHKSVSWYQQVLGQGPQFIFQYYEKEERGRGNFPDRFSARQFPNYSSELNVNALLLGDSALYLCASSLSRDRGNEQFFGPGTRLTVL.

The V call is TRBV4-1, the J call TRBJ2-5; 14 nucleotides match TRBD2. V trimming: 5 bases; J trimming: 4 bases; junction bases outside the gene matches: 18. CDR3 length: 20 residues. CDR1 and CDR2 (germline): MGHRA, YSYEKL. The chain's CDR3 is CASSFRGRQGGLAGGETQYF. CDR3 bases: TGCGCCAGCAGCTTTCGCGGGCGGCAGGGAGGACTAGCGGGAGGAGAGACCCAGTACTTC.

The chain links TRBV7-9 to TRBJ1-1, with D unresolved. Germline-derived CDR1 and CDR2 are SEHNR and FQNEAQ (reference sequence). V shed 2 bases and J shed 0 bases, with 1 base lying between them. The CDR3 is 12 residues long. CDR3 sequence (DNA): TGTGCCAGCAGCTTAATGAACACTGAAGCTTTCTTT. Encoded protein: CASSLMNTEAFF.

This sequence joins TRBV5-5 and TRBJ1-1; D gene ambiguous. V lost 4 bases and J lost 0, with 7 bases in between. This CDR3 spans 13 amino acids. Germline lookup yields CDR1 SGHKS and CDR2 YYEKEE (reference sequence). This chain's CDR3 is CASSAALNTEAFF. CDR3 nucleotides: TGTGCCAGCAGCGCGGCCTTGAACACTGAAGCTTTCTTT.

The chain links TRBV11-3 to TRBJ2-7; D is possibly TRBD2 (7 bases). Germline loops: CDR1 SGHNT, CDR2 YENEEA. Trimming pared 1 base from V and 3 bases from J, leaving 19 bases between. This CDR3 has 17 residues. Here the CDR3 reads CASSLAGGPLGGYEQYF. The CDR3 DNA reads TGTGCCAGCAGCTTAGCCGGGGGGCCCCTAGGCGGCTACGAGCAGTACTTC.

The chain combines TRBV27 with TRBJ1-2; 7 nucleotides align to TRBD1. The germline V gene has CDR1 MNHEY and CDR2 SMNVEV (reference sequence). The J segment lost 2 bases and the V segment lost 7 bases, leaving 10 bases of the junction unmatched. This CDR3 contains 15 residues. The CDR3 DNA is TGTGCCAGCATGAGGGGGCCAAACGGCAACTATGGCTACACCTTC. Residues: CASMRGPNGNYGYTF.

This chain joins TRBV12-3 or TRBV12-4 and TRBJ1-1, with D possibly matching TRBD1 (5 bases). The CDR3 covers 12 residues. V was shortened by 4 bases and J by 10 bases, with 13 bases between the two germline ends. CDR3: CASSYLGRGAFF. As DNA, the CDR3 is TGTGCCAGCAGTTACCTGGGGCGCGGAGCTTTCTTT.